These 26 T cell receptor beta chains share one sample of origin, sequenced in a study of blood T cell repertoires in COVID-19. TCRdb keeps only in-frame clones here, not all; method: immunoSEQ multiplex PCR. This table has 300,000 or so clones, about 90% appearing once. Source material: peripheral blood. The receptors originated from a woman aged 25 to 39 with COVID-19, enrolled during active disease.

The table lists this clone with a few counts. The V gene is TRBV29-1, the J gene TRBJ1-1; 9 bases line up with TRBD1. Germline values: CDR1 SQVTM, CDR2 ANQGSEA. The CDR3 covers 12 residues. V was pared by 6 bases and J by 6 bases, with 5 bases of the junction left unmatched. The CDR3, as DNA: TGCAGCGTCCGGACAGGGGAGGCTGAAGCTTTCTTT. Protein sequence: CSVRTGEAEAFF.

This chain uses TRBV28 with TRBJ1-5; no firm D call. Trimming cost V 6 bases and J 6 bases, with 12 bases left between them. Germline loops: CDR1 MDHEN, CDR2 SYDVKM. This CDR3 is 13 amino acids long. The CDR3, as DNA: TGTGCCAGCAGGACGGAGGAGGGTCAGCCCCAGCATTTT. Translated, it gives CASRTEEGQPQHF.

As DNA, the CDR3 is TGTGCCATCAGTGCTCAGAGGGAGCGGTACGAAAAACTGTTTTTT. Its translation: CAISAQRERYEKLFF. The V and J genes are TRBV10-3 and TRBJ1-4; D not resolved. Trimming removed 4 bases from V and 8 bases from J, with 17 bases in between. The CDR3 length is 15 residues. The germline CDR1 and CDR2 sequences are ENHRY and SYGVKD.

This chain connects TRBV30 to TRBJ1-6, with D possibly being TRBD1 (6 bases). CDR1 and CDR2 from the germline V gene are GTSNPN and SVGIG (reference sequence). Trimming shortened V by 8 bases and J by 7 bases, and 15 bases separated the two germline ends. The CDR3 extends over 13 amino acids. DNA for the CDR3: TGTGCCATTCGGGCAGGGGACAATTCACCCCTCCACTTT. It translates to CAIRAGDNSPLHF.

The chain carries TRBV14 and TRBJ2-2; 8 nucleotides align to TRBD2. V lost 2 bases to trimming and J lost 5 bases; unmatched junction nucleotides: 10. There are 17 residues in the CDR3. CDR1 is SGHDN and CDR2 is FVKESK in the germline V gene. Written as DNA, the CDR3 is TGTGCCAGCAGCCAACAGAGTAGCGGGGCCAGAACCGGGGAGCTGTTTTTT. This codes for CASSQQSSGARTGELFF. The full variable domain, its missing parts supplied by reference TRBV14 and TRBJ2-2, is EAGVTQFPSHSVIEKGQTVTLRCDPISGHDNLYWYRRVMGKEIKFLLHFVKESKQDESGMPNNRFLAERTGGTYSTLKVQPAELEDSGVYFCASSQQSSGARTGELFFGEGSRLTVL.

V usage is TRBV28 and J usage is TRBJ1-5; 11 nucleotides line up with TRBD1. Trimming took 4 bases from V and 7 from J; bases not matched to a gene: 6. The CDR3 sequence is 15 residues long. Germline V CDR1 and CDR2: MDHEN, SYDVKM. The CDR3 reads CASSSPGQGGQPQHF. The CDR3 bases are TGTGCCAGCAGTTCACCGGGACAGGGGGGACAGCCCCAGCATTTT.

This chain joins TRBV10-2 and TRBJ2-2; D is undetermined. This CDR3 spans 14 amino acids. Germline V gene sequence: CDR1 WSHSY, CDR2 SAAADI. Trimming pared 6 bases from V and 4 bases from J, leaving 12 bases between. CDR3 DNA sequence: TGCGCCAGCAGGGTTGCTAGTGGCACCGGGGAGCTGTTTTTT. Translated: CASRVASGTGELFF.

DNA for the CDR3: TGTGCCAGCAGCTTGGTGCGGGGAAACACCGGGGAGCTGTTTTTT. Encoded protein: CASSLVRGNTGELFF. The chain recombines TRBV7-7 with TRBJ2-2, with a weak D call TRBD2 (6 bases). The CDR3 has 15 amino acids. Germline V gives CDR1 SSHAT, CDR2 FNYEAQ (reference sequence). Trimming cost V 3 bases and J 2 bases, with 10 bases left between them.

In its sample, this clone was seen once. The chain uses TRBV5-1 and TRBJ1-2, with 10 bases identical to TRBD1. CDR3 length: 16 amino acids. V lost 4 bases, J lost 3 bases, and 9 bases stayed unmatched. Germline CDR1 and CDR2: SGHRS and YFSETQ. The CDR3 sequence: CASSATTGGRDYGYTF. The DNA of the CDR3 is TGCGCCAGCAGCGCCACGACAGGGGGCCGGGACTATGGCTACACCTTC.

The J gene is TRBJ2-2, the V gene TRBV5-1, with D perhaps matching TRBD1 (6 bases). Trimming shortened V by 1 base and J by 4 bases, and 11 bases separated the two germline ends. CDR1 is SGHRS and CDR2 is YFSETQ in the germline V gene. The CDR3 has 15 residues. In nucleotides, the CDR3 is TGCGCCAGCAGCTTGACACAGGGAACCACCGGGGAGCTGTTTTTT. Residues: CASSLTQGTTGELFF.

This clone has only a few counts. CDR3 in amino acids: CASSYGQGDGDEQYF. CDR3 DNA sequence: TGTGCCAGCAGTTACGGACAGGGGGATGGGGACGAGCAGTACTTC. The rearrangement uses TRBV7-9 and TRBJ2-7; 10 bases are a match to TRBD1. J was trimmed by 5 bases and V by 6 bases; bases with no gene match: 10. CDR1 is SEHNR, CDR2 FQNEAQ, per germline (reference sequence). This CDR3 contains 15 residues.

V is TRBV12-3 or TRBV12-4 and J is TRBJ2-1; the D is unclear. This CDR3 comprises 12 residues. V dropped 4 bases and J dropped 8 bases, with 9 bases sitting between them. The CDR3 protein is CASSSYGYEQFF. CDR3 DNA: TGTGCCAGCAGTTCGTACGGGTATGAGCAGTTCTTC.

This rearrangement joins TRBV6-4 to TRBJ1-2, with 12 positions matching TRBD1. The CDR3 loop spans 14 amino acids. Germline CDR1 and CDR2: MRHNA and SNTAGT. The V gene end was trimmed by 4 bases and the J gene end by 7 bases; junction bases not matched to a gene: 4. This CDR3 is CASSAGTGGGGYTF. The CDR3 DNA reads TGTGCCAGCAGTGCAGGGACAGGGGGCGGTGGCTACACCTTC.

The V gene is TRBV5-5, the J gene TRBJ2-1; a possible D gene is TRBD2 (5 bases). This CDR3 comprises 16 residues. Germline V CDR1 and CDR2: SGHKS, YYEKEE (reference sequence). Trimming cost V 4 bases and J 0 bases, with 14 bases left between them. CDR3 nucleotides: TGTGCCAGCAGCCGATGGACTGGAAACTCCTACAATGAGCAGTTCTTC. It encodes CASSRWTGNSYNEQFF.

The J gene is TRBJ1-2, the V gene TRBV5-1, with a tentative D call TRBD1 (6 bases). This CDR3 region has 12 residues. CDR1 is SGHRS, CDR2 YFSETQ, per germline. V was pared by 4 bases and J by 7 bases, with 11 bases between. CDR3 sequence reads: CASSVNRAGYTF. CDR3 DNA sequence: TGCGCCAGCAGCGTGAACAGGGCTGGCTACACCTTC. The full variable domain, with the rest looked up from reference TRBV5-1 and TRBJ1-2, is KAGVTQTPRYLIKTRGQQVTLSCSPISGHRSVSWYQQTPGQGLQFLFEYFSETQRNKGNFPGRFSGRQFSNSRSEMNVSTLELGDSALYLCASSVNRAGYTFGSGTRLTVV.

The CDR3: CASSWDRGNTIYF. CDR3 sequence (DNA): TGTGCCAGCAGCTGGGACAGGGGAAACACCATATATTTT. The V and J genes are TRBV5-6 and TRBJ1-3; 8 bases agree with TRBD1. Germline CDR1 and CDR2: SGHDT and YYEEEE. The J segment lost 4 bases and the V segment lost 3 bases, leaving 0 bases of the junction unmatched. CDR3 length equals 13 residues.

This clone was counted only a few times. V is TRBV7-2 and J is TRBJ1-3; D uncertain. The CDR3 is 16 residues long. The V and J ends lost 1 base and 0 bases respectively, with 10 bases between them. Germline V CDR1 and CDR2: SGHTA, FQGNSA. The CDR3 sequence: CASSLGPIISGNTIYF. In DNA, the CDR3 is TGTGCCAGCAGCTTAGGGCCGATCATCTCTGGAAACACCATATATTTT.

This clone was recorded once. The rearrangement uses TRBV5-4 and TRBJ1-1; 8 bases fit TRBD1. This CDR3 region has 15 residues. Germline V gene sequence: CDR1 SGHNT, CDR2 YYREEE (reference sequence). J was trimmed by 1 base and V by 5 bases; bases with no gene match: 7. The CDR3 nucleotides read TGTGCCAGCAGTTATTGGACAGGGACGAACACTGAAGCTTTCTTT. It specifies CASSYWTGTNTEAFF.

This clone has a single count. The chain has TRBV27 and TRBJ2-2; D unclear. Trimming pared 2 bases from V and 6 bases from J, leaving 4 bases between. CDR3 size: 12 residues. Germline CDR1 MNHEY, CDR2 SMNVEV (reference sequence). The CDR3 loop is CASSLTAGELFF. The CDR3 bases are TGTGCCAGCAGTTTAACAGCCGGGGAGCTGTTTTTT.

V and J are TRBV27 and TRBJ2-2, with D possibly TRBD2 on 6 matching bases. V gave up 6 bases and J gave up 3 bases, with 17 bases separating them. The germline gives CDR1 MNHEY, CDR2 SMNVEV (reference sequence). There are 16 residues in the CDR3. CDR3 nucleotides: TGTGCCAGCAGCTCCCTGGGCAGGAGGGACACCGGGGAGCTGTTTTTT. Its translation is CASSSLGRRDTGELFF.

The chain is built from TRBV2 and TRBJ2-1; TRBD1 matches at 10 bases. The CDR3 runs 15 residues. Germline V gives CDR1 SNHLY, CDR2 FYNNEI. The V segment lost 6 bases and the J segment 9 bases; nucleotides outside the gene matches: 11. This CDR3 reads CASRGDRGMWGEQFF. In DNA, the CDR3 is TGTGCCAGCAGGGGGGACAGGGGAATGTGGGGTGAGCAGTTCTTC.

V and J are TRBV7-8 and TRBJ2-7; 8 bases match TRBD1. V shed 5 bases and J 3 bases; nucleotides not matched to a gene: 9. Germline V CDR1 and CDR2: SGHVS, FQNEAQ. This CDR3 region has 15 residues. The CDR3: CASSPRDRPYYEQYF. In DNA form, the CDR3 reads TGTGCCAGCAGCCCCCGGGACAGGCCATACTACGAGCAGTACTTC.

This chain uses TRBV12-5 with TRBJ2-1; 7 bases are a match to TRBD2. CDR1 and CDR2 from the germline V gene are LGHNT and FRNRAP. CDR3 length equals 13 residues. V was clipped by 6 bases and J by 8 bases; unmatched bases: 7. For the CDR3, the DNA is TGTGCTAGTGGCACCGGACTAGTACATGAGCAGTTCTTC. This codes for CASGTGLVHEQFF.

This chain joins TRBV9 and TRBJ1-1, with 7 bases lining up with TRBD1. Losses at the gene ends were 4 bases for V and 12 bases for J; bases not matched to a gene: 12. Per germline, CDR1 SGDLS and CDR2 YYNGEE. The CDR3 totals 13 residues. This chain's CDR3 is CASSPRSGTVTFF. The CDR3 nucleotides read TGTGCCAGCAGCCCTCGCTCCGGGACAGTTACTTTCTTT. The full variable domain, completed using reference TRBV9 and TRBJ1-1, is DSGVTQTPKHLITATGQRVTLRCSPRSGDLSVYWYQQSLDQGLQFLIQYYNGEERAKGNILERFSAQQFPDLHSELNLSSLELGDSALYFCASSPRSGTVTFFGQGTRLTVV.

The chain couples TRBV27 to TRBJ1-5; 7 bases line up with TRBD1. Germline V lookup: CDR1 MNHEY, CDR2 SMNVEV (reference sequence). This CDR3 spans 15 amino acids. The trim removed 1 base at V and 5 bases at J, leaving 5 bases unmatched. The CDR3: CASSLLGGLHQPQHF. The CDR3 DNA sequence: TGTGCCAGCAGTTTATTAGGGGGCCTTCATCAGCCCCAGCATTTT.

In this sample, this clone turned up a few times. The chain carries TRBV25-1 and TRBJ1-4, with 7 bases identical to TRBD1. Germline values: CDR1 MGHDK, CDR2 SYGVNS. The CDR3 contains 17 residues. V shed 2 bases and J 5 bases; nucleotides not matched to a gene: 11. In DNA form, the CDR3 reads TGTGCCAGCAGTGAAGGGTTCATGGACAGGAAGAATGAAAAACTGTTTTTT. Translated, it gives CASSEGFMDRKNEKLFF. The full variable domain, with the rest looked up from reference TRBV25-1 and TRBJ1-4, is EADIYQTPRYLVIGTGKKITLECSQTMGHDKMYWYQQDPGMELHLIHYSYGVNSTEKGDLSSESTVSRIRTEHFPLTLESARPSHTSQYLCASSEGFMDRKNEKLFFGSGTQLSVL.